These T cell receptor beta chains were read from a single sample in a study of OX40 agonist ivuxolimab in advanced cancers. Produced via immunoSEQ multiplex PCR; TCRdb's table is partial and in-frame only. This table has about 130,000 clones, 85% to 95% appearing once. The input for sequencing was CD4+ or CD8+ T cells sorted from blood, taken in a trial of the OX40 agonist ivuxolimab. The receptors here all came from an adult with an advanced solid tumor such as melanoma, head and neck, liver or kidney cancer. CDR3s include the opening cysteine and the closing phenylalanine or tryptophan. The D gene is left open where the match is weak. Size values are once, few and many counts, or a class for expanded clones, and some rows have none.

V gene,J gene,D gene,clone size,CDR3 DNA,CDR3 protein
TRBV4-3,TRBJ1-5,-,-,TGCGCCAGCAGCCGAGGACACTCCGTAAATCAGCCCCAGCATTTT,CASSRGHSVNQPQHF
TRBV11-2,TRBJ2-7,TRBD1,-,TGTGCCAGCAGCCCAACGACAGGGGGCTACGAGCAGTACTTC,CASSPTTGGYEQYF
TRBV19,TRBJ1-4,-,-,TGTGCCAGTAGCGACGCAGGTGAGAGCCGTGAAAAACTGTTTTTT,CASSDAGESREKLFF
TRBV6-6,TRBJ2-7,TRBD1,-,TGTGCCAGCAACATGGACAGGGACCACGAGCAGTACTTC,CASNMDRDHEQYF
TRBV18,TRBJ1-5,-,-,TGTGCCAGCTCACCATTACCCGGGAGGGTCAATCAGCCCCAGCATTTT,CASSPLPGRVNQPQHF
TRBV7-2,TRBJ1-5,-,-,TGTGCCAGCAGCTTAACCAGACAGGGCAATCAGCCCCAGCATTTT,CASSLTRQGNQPQHF
TRBV5-1,TRBJ1-4,-,-,TGCGCCAGCAGCTTGGAGGCCTTTAATGAAAAACTGTTTTTT,CASSLEAFNEKLFF
TRBV28,TRBJ1-2,-,-,TGTGCCAGCAGTTTTGGGGGCGATTCGTATGGCTACACCTTC,CASSFGGDSYGYTF
TRBV7-6,TRBJ2-5,TRBD2,-,TGTGCCAGCAGCTTAGTCGAGGCGACTAGCGGGGGGGTGGAGACCCAGTACTTC,CASSLVEATSGGVETQYF
TRBV6-5,TRBJ2-7,-,once,TGTGCCAGCAGTGGCACAGGGTATCAGTACTTC,CASSGTGYQYF
TRBV27,TRBJ1-6,TRBD1,-,TGTGCCAGCAGGATTCGGGACAGGGTTTCACCCCTCCACTTT,CASRIRDRVSPLHF